This TCR beta chain derives from a study of blood T cells in healthy people across ages. A second PCR of 7 to 11 cycles used a sample-barcoded 5' primer and a J-beta primer mix. TCRdb reanalysed the 5' RACE reads using MiXCR and keeps one entry per CDR3 protein. There are some 1.5 million distinct CDR3 sequences in the sample; 28% occur only once, and roughly 8% lies in the top ten. Regarding this clonotype: A much bigger clone sits one base away, suggesting this may be a read error.

The CDR3 extends over 14 amino acids. In germline, CDR1 is DFQATT, CDR2 SNEGSKA (reference sequence). The receptor was isolated from a woman aged 25 to 45 in good health. What was sequenced was blood. This rearrangement joins TRBV20-1 to TRBJ2-6; possibly TRBD1 for D (5 bases). CDR3 sequence: CSAITPDGANVRTF. CDR3 DNA sequence: TGCAGTGCCATCACTCCGGATGGGGCCAACGTCCGGACTTTC.